This TCR beta chain emerged from a study of T cell responses to AZD1222 COVID-19 vaccine. Overall study results and limits: Spike was spanned by vaccine-associated CD4 TCRs, with dominance at 160-218 and 743-854. It was only after the peak T cell response that any repertoires were sampled. Mostly white British, mostly female donors; authors suggested clonal diversity may be underestimated.

The assay was immunoSEQ multiplex PCR, and TCRdb's table has in-frame clones only and misses some. There are some 90,000 clones in the sample; less than 90% occur only once, and approximately 5% lies in the top ten. Pooling covered second doses at about 4 or about 12 weeks. CDR3 length: 16 amino acids. The V and J ends lost 4 bases and 3 bases, in that order; junction bases with no gene match: 12. From germline, CDR1 is GTSNPN and CDR2 SVGIG (reference sequence). As regards this clone: Its antigen is unknown.

The chain combines TRBV30 with TRBJ1-2; 9 nucleotides agree with TRBD1. This TCR came from an adult who received the AZD1222 COVID-19 vaccine. The sample here was peripheral blood, taken 28 days after the second AZD1222 dose. For the CDR3, the DNA is TGTGCCTGGACCGGACAGGGGCGCAATATATACTATGGCTACACCTTC. Protein sequence: CAWTGQGRNIYYGYTF.